This T cell receptor (beta chain) stems from a study of shared clonotypes between healthy human individuals. Broader study findings: A handful of donors had 5% to 6% of their naive CD4 clonotypes in common.

Profiled with immunoSEQ multiplex PCR; TCRdb holds only in-frame clones, not every one. The sample lists 190,000 or so clones, around 63% occurring once. The CDR3 is made up of 15 amino acids. Worth noting for this clone: Antigen: not known.

The rearrangement uses TRBV12-2 and TRBJ2-7. TRBV12-2 represents a pseudogene. The specimen sequenced was memory CD4+ T cells sorted from blood. Stated subset: CD45RA-negative fraction. This TCR came from a young man in good health. The CDR3 DNA follows: TGTGCAAGTCGCTTCCGGGGGCGCGGGCACTACGAGCAGTACTTC. This translates into CASRFRGRGHYEQYF.